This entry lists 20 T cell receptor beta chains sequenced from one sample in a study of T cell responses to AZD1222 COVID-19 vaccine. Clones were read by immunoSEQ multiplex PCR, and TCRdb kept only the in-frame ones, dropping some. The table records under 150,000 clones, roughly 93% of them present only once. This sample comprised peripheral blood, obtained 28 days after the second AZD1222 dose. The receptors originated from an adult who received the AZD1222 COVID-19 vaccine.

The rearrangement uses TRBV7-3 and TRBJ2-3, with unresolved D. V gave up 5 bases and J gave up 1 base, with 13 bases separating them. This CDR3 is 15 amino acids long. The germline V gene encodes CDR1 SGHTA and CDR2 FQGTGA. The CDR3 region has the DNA TGTGCCAGCAGCCCGTCGGGCCCCGGCACAGATACGCAGTATTTT. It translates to CASSPSGPGTDTQYF. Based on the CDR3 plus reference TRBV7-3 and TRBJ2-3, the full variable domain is GAGVSQTPSNKVTEKGKYVELRCDPISGHTALYWYRQSLGQGPEFLIYFQGTGAADDSGLPNDRFFAVRPEGSVSTLKIQRTERGDSAVYLCASSPSGPGTDTQYFGPGTRLTVL.

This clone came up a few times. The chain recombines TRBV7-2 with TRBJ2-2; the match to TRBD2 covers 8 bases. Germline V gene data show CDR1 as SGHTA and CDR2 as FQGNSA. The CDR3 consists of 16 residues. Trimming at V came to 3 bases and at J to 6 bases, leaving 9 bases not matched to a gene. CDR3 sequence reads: CASSFAPGLVSGELFF. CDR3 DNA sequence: TGTGCCAGCAGCTTTGCCCCGGGACTAGTGTCCGGGGAGCTGTTTTTT. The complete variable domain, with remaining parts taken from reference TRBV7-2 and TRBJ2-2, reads GAGVSQSPSNKVTEKGKDVELRCDPISGHTALYWYRQSLGQGLEFLIYFQGNSAPDKSGLPSDRFSAERTGGSVSTLTIQRTQQEDSAVYLCASSFAPGLVSGELFFGEGSRLTVL.

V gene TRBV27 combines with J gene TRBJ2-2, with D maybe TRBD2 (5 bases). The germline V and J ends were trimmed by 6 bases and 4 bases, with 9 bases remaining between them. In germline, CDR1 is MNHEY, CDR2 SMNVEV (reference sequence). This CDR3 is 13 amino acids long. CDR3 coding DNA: TGTGCCAGCAGCTGGCTAGCCACCGGGGAGCTGTTTTTT. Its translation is CASSWLATGELFF.

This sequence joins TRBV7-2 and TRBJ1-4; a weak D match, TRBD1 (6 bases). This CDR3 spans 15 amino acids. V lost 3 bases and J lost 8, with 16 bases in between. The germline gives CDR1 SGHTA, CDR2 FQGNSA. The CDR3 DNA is TGTGCCAGCAGCTTCGCTGGTGAGGGGGGGGAAAAACTGTTTTTT. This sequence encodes CASSFAGEGGEKLFF.

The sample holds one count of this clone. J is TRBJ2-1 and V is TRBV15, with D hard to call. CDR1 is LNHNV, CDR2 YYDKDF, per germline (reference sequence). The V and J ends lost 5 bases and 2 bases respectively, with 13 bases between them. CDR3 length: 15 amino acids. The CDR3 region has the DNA TGTGCCACCAGCGCCCTTGACCGGACCTACAATGAGCAGTTCTTC. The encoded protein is CATSALDRTYNEQFF.

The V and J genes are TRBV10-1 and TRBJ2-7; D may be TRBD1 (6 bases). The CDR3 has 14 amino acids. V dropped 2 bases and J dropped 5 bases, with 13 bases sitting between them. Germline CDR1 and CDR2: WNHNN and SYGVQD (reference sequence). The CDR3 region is CASSEPYSGDEQYF. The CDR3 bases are TGCGCCAGCAGTGAGCCTTACTCAGGGGACGAGCAGTACTTC.

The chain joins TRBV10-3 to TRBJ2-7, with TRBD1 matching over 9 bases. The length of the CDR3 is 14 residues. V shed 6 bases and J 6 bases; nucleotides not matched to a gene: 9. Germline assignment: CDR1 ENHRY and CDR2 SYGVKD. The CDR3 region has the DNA TGTGCCATCAGACCGGGACAGGGCGTGCCCGAGCAGTACTTC. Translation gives CAIRPGQGVPEQYF.

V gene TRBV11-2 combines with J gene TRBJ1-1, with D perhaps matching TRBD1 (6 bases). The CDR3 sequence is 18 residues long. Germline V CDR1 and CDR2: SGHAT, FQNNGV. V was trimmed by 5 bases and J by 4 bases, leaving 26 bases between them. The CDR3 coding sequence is TGTGCCAGCAGCAAAAAACTGGGGACTCCCGGAGGGGGCACTGAAGCTTTCTTT. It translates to CASSKKLGTPGGGTEAFF.

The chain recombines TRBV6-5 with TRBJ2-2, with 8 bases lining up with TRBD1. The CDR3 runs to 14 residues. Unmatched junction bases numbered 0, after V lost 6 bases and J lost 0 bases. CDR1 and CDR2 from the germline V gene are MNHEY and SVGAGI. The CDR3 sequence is CASRGQANTGELFF. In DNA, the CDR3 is TGTGCCAGCAGGGGACAGGCGAACACCGGGGAGCTGTTTTTT.

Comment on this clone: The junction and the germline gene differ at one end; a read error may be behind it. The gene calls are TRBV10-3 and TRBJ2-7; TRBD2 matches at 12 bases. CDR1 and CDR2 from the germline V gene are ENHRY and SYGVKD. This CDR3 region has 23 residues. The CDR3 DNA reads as TGTGCCATCAGTGAGTCGGTCAGGACAGGGTCGACTAGCGGGAGTCCCCTCTACTACGAGCAGTGCTTC. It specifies CAISESVRTGSTSGSPLYYEQCF.

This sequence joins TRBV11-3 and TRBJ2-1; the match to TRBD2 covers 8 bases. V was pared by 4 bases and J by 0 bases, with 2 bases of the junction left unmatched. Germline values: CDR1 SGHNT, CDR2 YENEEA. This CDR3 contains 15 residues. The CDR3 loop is CASSWSGSSYNEQFF. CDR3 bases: TGTGCCAGCAGCTGGAGCGGGAGCTCCTACAATGAGCAGTTCTTC. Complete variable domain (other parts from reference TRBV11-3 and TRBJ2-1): EAGVVQSPRYKIIEKKQPVAFWCNPISGHNTLYWYLQNLGQGPELLIRYENEEAVDDSQLPKDRFSAERLKGVDSTLKIQPAELGDSAVYLCASSWSGSSYNEQFFGPGTRLTVL.

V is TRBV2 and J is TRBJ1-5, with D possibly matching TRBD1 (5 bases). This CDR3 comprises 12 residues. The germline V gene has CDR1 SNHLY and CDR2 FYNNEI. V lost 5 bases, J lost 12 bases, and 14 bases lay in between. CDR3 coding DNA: TGTGCCAGCAGTCCCTCGGGGCCCTTCCAGCATTTT. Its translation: CASSPSGPFQHF.

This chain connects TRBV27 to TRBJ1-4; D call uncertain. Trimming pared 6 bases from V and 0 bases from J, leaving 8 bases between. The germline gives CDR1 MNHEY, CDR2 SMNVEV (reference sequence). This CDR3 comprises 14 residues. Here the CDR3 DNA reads TGTGCCAGCAGGACACATGCAACTAATGAAAAACTGTTTTTT. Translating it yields CASRTHATNEKLFF.

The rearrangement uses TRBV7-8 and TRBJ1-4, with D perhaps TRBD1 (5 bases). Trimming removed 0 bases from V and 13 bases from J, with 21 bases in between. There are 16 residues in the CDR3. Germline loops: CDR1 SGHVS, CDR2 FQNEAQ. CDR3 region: CASSLALRDGLLGLFF. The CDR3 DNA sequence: TGTGCCAGCAGCTTAGCACTCCGGGACGGCCTTTTGGGACTGTTTTTT.

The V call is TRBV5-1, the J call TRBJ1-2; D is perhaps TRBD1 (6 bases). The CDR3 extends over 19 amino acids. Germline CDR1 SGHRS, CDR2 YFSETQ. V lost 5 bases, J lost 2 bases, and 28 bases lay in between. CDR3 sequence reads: CASSYPGGRYSRYNYGYTF. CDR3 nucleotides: TGCGCCAGCAGTTATCCTGGGGGGCGATACTCCCGGTACAACTATGGCTACACCTTC.

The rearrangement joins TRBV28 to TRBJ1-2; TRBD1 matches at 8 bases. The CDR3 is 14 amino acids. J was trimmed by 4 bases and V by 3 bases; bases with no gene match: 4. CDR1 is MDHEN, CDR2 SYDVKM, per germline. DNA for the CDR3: TGTGCCAGCAGTTTCGGACAGGGCGGCTATGGCTACACCTTC. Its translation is CASSFGQGGYGYTF.

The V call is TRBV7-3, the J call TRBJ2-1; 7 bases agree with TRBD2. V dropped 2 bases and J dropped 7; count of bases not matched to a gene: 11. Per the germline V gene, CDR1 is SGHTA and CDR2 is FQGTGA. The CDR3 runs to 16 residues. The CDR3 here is CASSLSGEGPRNEQFF. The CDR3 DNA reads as TGTGCCAGCAGCTTATCGGGGGAGGGCCCGCGGAATGAGCAGTTCTTC.

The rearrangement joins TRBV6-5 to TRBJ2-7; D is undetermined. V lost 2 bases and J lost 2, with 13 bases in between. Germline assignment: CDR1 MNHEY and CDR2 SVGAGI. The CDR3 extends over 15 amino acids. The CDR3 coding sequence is TGTGCCAGCAGTTACGAGGCAGTCCCTGCCTACGAGCAGTACTTC. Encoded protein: CASSYEAVPAYEQYF.

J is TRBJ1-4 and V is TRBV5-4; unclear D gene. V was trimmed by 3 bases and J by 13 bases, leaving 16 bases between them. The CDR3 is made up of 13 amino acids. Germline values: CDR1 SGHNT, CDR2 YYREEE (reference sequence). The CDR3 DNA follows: TGTGCCAGCAGCTCCCAGGTCCAGAGGGTACTGTTTTTT. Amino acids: CASSSQVQRVLFF.

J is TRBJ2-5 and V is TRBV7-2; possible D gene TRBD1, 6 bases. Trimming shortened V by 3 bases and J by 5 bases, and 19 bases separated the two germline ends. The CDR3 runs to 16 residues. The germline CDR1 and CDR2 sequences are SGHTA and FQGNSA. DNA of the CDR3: TGTGCCAGCAGCTTTGGTTTACAGGGCGGCGGGGAGACCCAGTACTTC. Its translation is CASSFGLQGGGETQYF. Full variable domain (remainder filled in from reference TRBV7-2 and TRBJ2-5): GAGVSQSPSNKVTEKGKDVELRCDPISGHTALYWYRQSLGQGLEFLIYFQGNSAPDKSGLPSDRFSAERTGGSVSTLTIQRTQQEDSAVYLCASSFGLQGGGETQYFGPGTRLLVL.